The source of this T cell receptor beta chain is a study of human T cells and chemical hapten exposure. As for the study in general: Subjects had 2% DPC placed on roughly 2 cm by roughly 2 cm of upper inner arm skin for sensitization. A mostly female patient group had alopecia areata, totalis or universalis.

The time point here: patch test 2, 6 weeks after DPC sensitization. As to treatment: therapeutic diphenylcyclopropenone sensitization with weekly scalp DPC. CDR3 length: 14 amino acids. Trimming pared 5 bases from V and 5 bases from J, leaving 13 bases between. CDR1 is MNHEY, CDR2 SMNVEV, per germline (reference sequence). TCRdb re-derived calls from the RACE reads in MiXCR, one entry per CDR3 protein. The table shows fewer than 100,000 distinct CDR3 sequences, with under 14% occurring only once. The source of this sequence is a man aged 18 to 29 with alopecia areata. Some clones in this sample may be carry-over from other donors' samples. The sample in question was whole blood, obtained in connection with sensitization to the hapten diphenylcyclopropenone (DPC). This chain connects TRBV27 to TRBJ2-1; D is unresolved. The chain's CDR3 is CASSPPGRHNEQFF. CDR3 DNA sequence: TGTGCCAGCAGTCCTCCGGGTCGACACAATGAGCAGTTCTTC.